Below, 11 T cell receptor beta chains from the same sample are listed, as sequenced in a study of response to subunit inactivated influenza vaccine. TCRdb reprocessed the RT-PCR reads via MiXCR and lists one record per CDR3 protein. The table shows about 780,000 distinct CDR3 sequences, with roughly 18% occurring only once. The material was PBMCs from blood, obtained more than 4 days after vaccination. The source of these receptors is a man between 50 and 59 years old who received an inactivated influenza vaccine.

This clonotype was seen ten or more times. CDR3 nucleotides: TGTGCCATCAGTGAGGGGAATTGGAACACTGAAGCTTTCTTT. The encoded protein is CAISEGNWNTEAFF. This chain joins TRBV10-3 and TRBJ1-1; D not certain. The CDR3 runs 14 residues. The germline V gene has CDR1 ENHRY and CDR2 SYGVKD. The V and J ends lost 2 bases and 1 base respectively, with 8 bases between them.

This clonotype was counted between two and nine times. V and J are TRBV30 and TRBJ2-3, with D perhaps assigned TRBD1 or TRBD2 (7 bases each). The length of the CDR3 is 15 residues. V was clipped by 2 bases and J by 1 base, with 13 bases between them. CDR1 and CDR2 from the germline V gene are GTSNPN and SVGIG (reference sequence). CDR3: CAWSQGGGRTDTQYF. The DNA for the CDR3 is TGTGCCTGGAGTCAGGGAGGGGGCCGCACAGATACGCAGTATTTT.

This clonotype came up many times. The rearrangement uses TRBV12-3 or TRBV12-4 and TRBJ2-2, with TRBD1 matching over 7 bases. V was pared by 1 base and J by 5 bases, with 7 bases of the junction left unmatched. The CDR3 spans 16 residues. This chain's CDR3 is CASSLGGGARTGELFF. CDR3 in DNA: TGTGCCAGCAGTTTAGGAGGGGGCGCAAGGACCGGGGAGCTGTTTTTT.

The table lists this clonotype with a few counts. V is TRBV4-2 and J is TRBJ2-3; TRBD2 matches 7 bases. Unmatched junction bases numbered 7, after V lost 4 bases and J lost 6 bases. Germline V gives CDR1 LGHNA, CDR2 YNFKEQ. The CDR3 contains 14 residues. CDR3 protein: CASSRDYGRDTQYF. DNA of the CDR3: TGTGCCAGCAGCCGGGACTATGGCAGGGATACGCAGTATTTT.

V gene TRBV28 combines with J gene TRBJ2-2; no firm D call. The CDR3 sequence is 16 residues long. The V gene's germline CDR1 is MDHEN and CDR2 SYDVKM. Deletions cut 1 base from V and 0 bases from J, with 9 bases between. CDR3 sequence: CASSLSAVANTGELFF. CDR3 sequence (DNA): TGTGCCAGCAGTTTATCGGCGGTGGCGAACACCGGGGAGCTGTTTTTT.

This clonotype was seen only a few times. The chain is built from TRBV11-2 and TRBJ1-2, with D perhaps TRBD1 (6 bases). CDR1 is SGHAT and CDR2 is FQNNGV in the germline V gene. The V end was cut by 0 bases, the J end by 4 bases, with 12 bases between. The CDR3 length is 15 residues. CDR3 in DNA: TGTGCCAGCAGCTTAGATCGGGCAGGGGCCTATGGCTACACCTTC. Translating it yields CASSLDRAGAYGYTF.

V is TRBV7-9 and J is TRBJ2-6; D is unresolved. Trimming removed 11 bases from V and 1 base from J, with 12 bases in between. From germline, CDR1 is SEHNR and CDR2 FQNEAQ (reference sequence). This CDR3 has 14 residues. In nucleotides, the CDR3 is TGTGCCGGTCGGTTGAGATCTGGGGCCAACGTCCTGACTTTC. This translates into CAGRLRSGANVLTF.

The rearrangement joins TRBV6-1 to TRBJ1-2, with 8 bases lining up with TRBD1. Germline V gene lookup returns CDR1 MNHNS and CDR2 SASEGT. V lost 5 bases and J lost 4; bases outside the gene matches: 9. The length of the CDR3 is 15 residues. CDR3 protein: CASSLRGREGYGYTF. CDR3 nucleotides: TGTGCCAGCAGTCTCAGGGGGCGCGAGGGCTATGGCTACACCTTC.

The chain combines TRBV5-1 with TRBJ1-4; no clear D gene. V was cut by 0 bases and J by 0 bases, with 15 bases left in between. Germline CDR1 reads SGHRS; CDR2 reads YFSETQ. This CDR3 comprises 18 residues. CDR3 coding DNA: TGCGCCAGCAGCTTGGTTTCGGGCAGCCCAGCAACTAATGAAAAACTGTTTTTT. Residues: CASSLVSGSPATNEKLFF.

Details on this clonotype: A much larger clone lies one base from this, so it may be a read error. V is TRBV11-2 and J is TRBJ2-3; D unclear. CDR1 and CDR2 (germline): SGHAT, FQNNGV. This CDR3 has 13 amino acids. CDR3 nucleotides: TGTGCCTGCAGCGCCGATAGAGCAGATACGCAGTATTTT. Residues: CACSADRADTQYF.

This clonotype appeared many times. The rearrangement links TRBV28 to TRBJ2-4; 11 nucleotides line up with TRBD2. The germline V gene has CDR1 MDHEN and CDR2 SYDVKM. This CDR3 is built from 18 residues. V lost 3 bases to trimming and J lost 7 bases; unmatched junction nucleotides: 14. CDR3 amino acids: CASSLVLAGARGRNIQYF. The CDR3 DNA follows: TGTGCCAGCAGTTTGGTACTAGCGGGGGCCAGGGGTCGTAACATTCAGTACTTC.